The 18 T cell receptor beta chains in this list originate from one sample, sequenced in a study of cytomegalovirus exposure and HLA in healthy donors. The PCR used 60 Vbeta and 13 Jbeta primers. Sequenced by immunoSEQ multiplex PCR; TCRdb stores in-frame clones only, minus some. The table lists 65,000 to 90,000 clones. Sequenced material: PBMCs. The receptors come from a female donor in good health and CMV-seropositive.

This chain uses TRBV7-9 with TRBJ1-4; D is undetermined. Germline V CDR1 and CDR2: SEHNR, FQNEAQ (reference sequence). With 1 base removed from V and 0 bases from J, the gap between germline ends came to 12 bases. This CDR3 region has 17 residues. CDR3 sequence (DNA): TGTGCCAGCAGCTTAGGGTCGCAGACTGCAACTAATGAAAAACTGTTTTTT. Translated: CASSLGSQTATNEKLFF. The full variable domain, in which reference TRBV7-9 and TRBJ1-4 provide the parts outside the CDR3, is DTGVSQNPRHKITKRGQNVTFRCDPISEHNRLYWYRQTLGQGPEFLTYFQNEAQLEKSRLLSDRFSAERPKGSFSTLEIQRTEQGDSAMYLCASSLGSQTATNEKLFFGSGTQLSVL.

J is TRBJ2-3 and V is TRBV9; 8 bases are shared with TRBD2. The V segment lost 4 bases and the J segment 0 bases; nucleotides outside the gene matches: 7. This CDR3 contains 16 residues. Germline loops: CDR1 SGDLS, CDR2 YYNGEE. The CDR3 sequence is CASSTGGDVSTDTQYF. In nucleotides, the CDR3 is TGTGCCAGCAGCACCGGGGGGGACGTTAGCACAGATACGCAGTATTTT.

The chain joins TRBV30 to TRBJ2-5; D unresolved. V was trimmed by 0 bases and J by 4 bases, leaving 3 bases between them. Germline CDR1 is GTSNPN and CDR2 is SVGIG (reference sequence). CDR3 length: 11 residues. The CDR3 protein is CAWSVRETQYF. CDR3 coding DNA: TGTGCCTGGAGTGTTAGAGAGACCCAGTACTTC.

The CDR3 DNA reads TGTGCCAGCAGCTCCGGGACTAGCGACACCGGGGAGCTGTTTTTT. Amino acid sequence: CASSSGTSDTGELFF. The chain employs TRBV5-4 and TRBJ2-2; 10 nucleotides align to TRBD2. The V segment lost 3 bases and the J segment 3 bases; nucleotides outside the gene matches: 2. The germline V gene encodes CDR1 SGHNT and CDR2 YYREEE (reference sequence). The CDR3 is 15 amino acids.

The chain carries TRBV29-1 and TRBJ2-3, with unresolved D. Germline V CDR1 and CDR2: SQVTM, ANQGSEA. The CDR3 has 14 amino acids. Trimming took off 7 bases at V and 1 base at J, with 15 bases between the two ends. The CDR3 reads CSAEGVSGTDTQYF. The CDR3 DNA reads as TGCAGCGCAGAAGGAGTGTCGGGCACAGATACGCAGTATTTT.

The chain combines TRBV4-2 with TRBJ2-1, with 11 bases that match TRBD1. The CDR3 contains 14 residues. The J segment lost 6 bases and the V segment lost 5 bases, leaving 3 bases of the junction unmatched. Germline V gene lookup returns CDR1 LGHNA and CDR2 YNFKEQ. CDR3 nucleotides: TGTGCCAGCAGCGGACAGGGGGCCGGCAATGAGCAGTTCTTC. Encoded protein: CASSGQGAGNEQFF.

The CDR3, as DNA: TGTGCCAGCAGTGTCACAGGCGGAAACTATGGCTACACCTTC. Translation: CASSVTGGNYGYTF. The chain uses TRBV6-1 and TRBJ1-2; D is perhaps TRBD1 (5 bases). The germline V gene has CDR1 MNHNS and CDR2 SASEGT. The CDR3 totals 14 residues. The ends were cut back, 4 bases at V and 2 bases at J, with 11 bases in the middle.

The rearrangement uses TRBV30 and TRBJ1-5, with D possibly matching TRBD1 (6 bases). Trimming shortened V by 4 bases and J by 2 bases, and 15 bases separated the two germline ends. The germline V gene has CDR1 GTSNPN and CDR2 SVGIG (reference sequence). The length of the CDR3 is 15 residues. The CDR3 protein is CAWTPGGSRNQPQHF. The CDR3 nucleotides are TGTGCCTGGACTCCGGGGGGCTCCCGCAATCAGCCCCAGCATTTT.

The V gene is TRBV5-4, the J gene TRBJ2-1, with 7 bases lining up with TRBD1. The CDR3 sequence is 15 residues long. V was clipped by 5 bases and J by 0 bases; unmatched bases: 5. CDR1 and CDR2 from the germline V gene are SGHNT and YYREEE (reference sequence). CDR3 coding DNA: TGTGCCAGCAGGATGGGGACAGACTCCTACAATGAGCAGTTCTTC. Protein: CASRMGTDSYNEQFF.

This chain connects TRBV11-2 to TRBJ1-1; D is uncertain. This CDR3 contains 14 residues. Looked up from germline, CDR1 is SGHAT and CDR2 is FQNNGV. The V gene lost 5 bases and the J gene lost 2 bases, with 12 bases spanning the gap. The CDR3 spells CASSLSPENTEAFF. CDR3 in DNA: TGTGCCAGCAGCCTCTCCCCAGAAAACACTGAAGCTTTCTTT.

V and J are TRBV18 and TRBJ1-5, with TRBD1 matching 10 bases. CDR1 KGHSH and CDR2 LQKENI come from the germline V gene. Trimming took 4 bases from V and 5 from J; bases not matched to a gene: 2. The length of the CDR3 is 14 residues. Here the CDR3 DNA reads TGTGCCAGCTCACTGGGACAGGGGTATCAGCCCCAGCATTTT. This translates into CASSLGQGYQPQHF.

V gene TRBV18 combines with J gene TRBJ2-3; TRBD2 matches at 12 bases. V lost 3 bases, J lost 1 base, and 8 bases stayed unmatched. CDR3 length: 18 residues. Germline assignment: CDR1 KGHSH and CDR2 LQKENI. CDR3: CASSPRLAGDGGTDTQYF. Written as DNA, the CDR3 is TGTGCCAGCTCACCCCGACTAGCGGGGGATGGAGGCACAGATACGCAGTATTTT.

This rearrangement joins TRBV5-5 to TRBJ2-7, with D possibly TRBD1 on 6 matching bases. V was trimmed by 4 bases and J by 5 bases, leaving 19 bases between them. Germline V lookup: CDR1 SGHKS, CDR2 YYEKEE (reference sequence). This CDR3 spans 15 amino acids. CDR3 in DNA: TGTGCCAGCAGCCCCGATTGGAACAGGGCCCACGAGCAGTACTTC. It codes for CASSPDWNRAHEQYF.

The genes are TRBV28 and TRBJ1-2, with D hard to call. CDR3 length equals 15 residues. Germline CDR1 reads MDHEN; CDR2 reads SYDVKM. Between the trimmed V and J ends, which lost 2 bases and 2 bases, there was a span of 12 bases. CDR3 protein: CASSLSTRGNYGYTF. As DNA, the CDR3 is TGTGCCAGCAGTTTAAGTACGAGAGGAAACTATGGCTACACCTTC.

The chain has TRBV10-1 and TRBJ2-5; D is possibly TRBD2 (6 bases). V lost 0 bases and J lost 2, with 13 bases in between. Per germline, CDR1 WNHNN and CDR2 SYGVQD (reference sequence). The CDR3 runs to 16 residues. The CDR3 protein is CASSESPGEGQETQYF. The CDR3 DNA is TGCGCCAGCAGTGAGTCCCCGGGAGAAGGTCAAGAGACCCAGTACTTC.

This sequence joins TRBV27 and TRBJ1-5; the match to TRBD1 covers 9 bases. The J segment lost 7 bases and the V segment lost 5 bases, leaving 3 bases of the junction unmatched. Germline V gene lookup returns CDR1 MNHEY and CDR2 SMNVEV (reference sequence). This CDR3 spans 13 amino acids. The CDR3 region is CASSEQGAQPQHF. The CDR3 DNA follows: TGTGCCAGCAGTGAACAGGGGGCCCAGCCCCAGCATTTT.

The V and J genes are TRBV18 and TRBJ1-6, with D possibly being TRBD1 (6 bases). There are 15 residues in the CDR3. The V end lost 2 bases, the J end lost 5 bases, and 10 bases lay between the germline ends. From germline, CDR1 is KGHSH and CDR2 LQKENI. The DNA of the CDR3 is TGTGCCAGCTCACCAGGACAGCTCAATAATTCACCCCTCCACTTT. It yields the protein CASSPGQLNNSPLHF.

The chain has TRBV18 and TRBJ2-7; 7 nucleotides line up with TRBD1. The germline gives CDR1 KGHSH, CDR2 LQKENI. V was clipped by 2 bases and J by 6 bases; unmatched bases: 7. There are 14 residues in the CDR3. The CDR3 sequence: CASSPNPDRVEQYF. CDR3 coding DNA: TGTGCCAGCTCACCAAACCCAGACAGGGTCGAGCAGTACTTC.